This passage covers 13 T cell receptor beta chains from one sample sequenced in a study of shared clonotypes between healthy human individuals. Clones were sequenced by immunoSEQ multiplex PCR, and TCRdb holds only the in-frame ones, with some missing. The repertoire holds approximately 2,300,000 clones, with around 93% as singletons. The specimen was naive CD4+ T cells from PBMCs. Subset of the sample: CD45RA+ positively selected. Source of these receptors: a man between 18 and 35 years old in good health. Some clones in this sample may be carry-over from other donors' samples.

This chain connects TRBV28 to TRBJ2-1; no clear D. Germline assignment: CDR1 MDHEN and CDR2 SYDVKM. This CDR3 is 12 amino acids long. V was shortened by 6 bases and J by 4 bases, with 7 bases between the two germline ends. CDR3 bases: TGTGCCAGCAGGGCCTTATACAATGAGCAGTTCTTC. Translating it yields CASRALYNEQFF.

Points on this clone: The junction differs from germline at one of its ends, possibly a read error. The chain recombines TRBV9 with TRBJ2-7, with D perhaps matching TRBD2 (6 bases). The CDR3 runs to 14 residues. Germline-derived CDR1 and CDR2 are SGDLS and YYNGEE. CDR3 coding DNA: TGTGCCAGCAGCGTAGATTCCAGCGGGCGCCGCCGGCACTTC. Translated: CASSVDSSGRRRHF.

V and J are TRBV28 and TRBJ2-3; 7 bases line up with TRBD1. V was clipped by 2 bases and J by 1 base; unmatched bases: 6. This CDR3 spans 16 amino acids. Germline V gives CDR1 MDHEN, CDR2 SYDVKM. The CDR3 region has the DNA TGTGCCAGCAGTTTAGCAGGGGGAATTGGCACAGATACGCAGTATTTT. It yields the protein CASSLAGGIGTDTQYF.

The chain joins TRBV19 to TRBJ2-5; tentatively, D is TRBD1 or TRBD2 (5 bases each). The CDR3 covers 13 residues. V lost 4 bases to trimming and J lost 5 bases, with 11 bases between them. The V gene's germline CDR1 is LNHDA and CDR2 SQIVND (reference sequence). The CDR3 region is CASSRGREETQYF. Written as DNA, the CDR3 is TGTGCCAGTAGTAGGGGCAGGGAGGAGACCCAGTACTTC.

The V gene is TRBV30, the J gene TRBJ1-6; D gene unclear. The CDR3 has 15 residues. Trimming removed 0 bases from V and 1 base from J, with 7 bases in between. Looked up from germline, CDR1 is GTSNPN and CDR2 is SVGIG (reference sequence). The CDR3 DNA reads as TGTGCCTGGAGTGTAGTCGGGTCCTATAATTCACCCCTCCACTTT. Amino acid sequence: CAWSVVGSYNSPLHF.

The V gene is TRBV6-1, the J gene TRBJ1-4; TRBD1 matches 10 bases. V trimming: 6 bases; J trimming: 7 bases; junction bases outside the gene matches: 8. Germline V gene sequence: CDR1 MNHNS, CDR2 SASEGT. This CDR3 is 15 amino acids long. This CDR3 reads CASRQNGQGGEKLFF. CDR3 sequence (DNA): TGTGCCAGCAGGCAAAACGGACAGGGGGGTGAAAAACTGTTTTTT.

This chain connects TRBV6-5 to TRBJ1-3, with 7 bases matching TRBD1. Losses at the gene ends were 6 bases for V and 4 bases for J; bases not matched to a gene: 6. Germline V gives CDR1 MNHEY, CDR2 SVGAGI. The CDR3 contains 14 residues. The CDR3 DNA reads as TGTGCCAGCAGGAACAGGGGTTCAGGAAACACCATATATTTT. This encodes CASRNRGSGNTIYF.

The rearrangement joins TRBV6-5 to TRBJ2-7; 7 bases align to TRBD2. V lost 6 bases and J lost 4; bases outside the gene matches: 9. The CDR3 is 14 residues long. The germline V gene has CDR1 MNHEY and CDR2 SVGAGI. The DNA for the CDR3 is TGTGCCAGCAGAGCTACAGGCGGGGGATACGAGCAGTACTTC. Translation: CASRATGGGYEQYF.

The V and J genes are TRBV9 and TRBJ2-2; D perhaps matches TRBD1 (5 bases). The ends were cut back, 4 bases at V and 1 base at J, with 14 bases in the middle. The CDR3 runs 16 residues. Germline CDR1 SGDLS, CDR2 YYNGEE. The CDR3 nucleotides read TGTGCCAGCAGCACCCGACAGACCTTGAACACCGGGGAGCTGTTTTTT. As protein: CASSTRQTLNTGELFF.

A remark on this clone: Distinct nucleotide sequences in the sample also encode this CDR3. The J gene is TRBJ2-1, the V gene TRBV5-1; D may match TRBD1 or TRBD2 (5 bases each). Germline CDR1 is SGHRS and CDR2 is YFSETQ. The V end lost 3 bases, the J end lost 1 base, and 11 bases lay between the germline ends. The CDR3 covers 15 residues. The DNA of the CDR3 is TGCGCCAGCAGCTACCTAGCAGGGTCCTACAATGAGCAGTTCTTC. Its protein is CASSYLAGSYNEQFF. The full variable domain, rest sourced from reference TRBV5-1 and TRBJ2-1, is KAGVTQTPRYLIKTRGQQVTLSCSPISGHRSVSWYQQTPGQGLQFLFEYFSETQRNKGNFPGRFSGRQFSNSRSEMNVSTLELGDSALYLCASSYLAGSYNEQFFGPGTRLTVL.

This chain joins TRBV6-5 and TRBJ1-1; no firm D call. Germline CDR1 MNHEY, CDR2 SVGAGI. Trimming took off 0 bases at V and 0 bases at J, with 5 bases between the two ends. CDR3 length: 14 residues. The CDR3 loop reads CASSYSYMNTEAFF. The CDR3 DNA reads TGTGCCAGCAGTTACTCCTACATGAACACTGAAGCTTTCTTT.

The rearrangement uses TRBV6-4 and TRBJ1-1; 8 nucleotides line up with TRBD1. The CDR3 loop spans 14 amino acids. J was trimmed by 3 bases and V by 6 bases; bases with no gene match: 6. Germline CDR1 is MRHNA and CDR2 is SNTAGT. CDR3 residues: CASSLQGGDTEAFF. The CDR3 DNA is TGTGCCAGCAGCCTACAGGGGGGTGACACTGAAGCTTTCTTT.

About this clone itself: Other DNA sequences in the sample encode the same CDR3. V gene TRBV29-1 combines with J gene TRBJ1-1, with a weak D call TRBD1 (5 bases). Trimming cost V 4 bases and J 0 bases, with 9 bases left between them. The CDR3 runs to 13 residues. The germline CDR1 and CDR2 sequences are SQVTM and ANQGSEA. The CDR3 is CSVAGQLNTEAFF. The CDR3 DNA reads TGCAGCGTTGCAGGGCAGTTGAACACTGAAGCTTTCTTT. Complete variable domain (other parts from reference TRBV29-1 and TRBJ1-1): SAVISQKPSRDICQRGTSLTIQCQVDSQVTMMFWYRQQPGQSLTLIATANQGSEATYESGFVIDKFPISRPNLTFSTLTVSNMSPEDSSIYLCSVAGQLNTEAFFGQGTRLTVV.